These 8 T cell receptor beta chains were sequenced from one sample in a study of cytomegalovirus exposure and HLA in healthy donors. Primers included in the PCR were 60 Vbeta and 13 Jbeta primers. Assay used: immunoSEQ multiplex PCR; TCRdb lists only in-frame clones, some missing. The table has 95,000 to 150,000 clones, 80% seen once. Sample: PBMCs. These receptors all stem from a man aged 50-60 years in good health and CMV-seronegative.

This clone was counted only a few times. The chain joins TRBV6-1 to TRBJ2-2, with TRBD2 matching over 8 bases. There are 16 residues in the CDR3. V was pared by 4 bases and J by 0 bases, with 4 bases of the junction left unmatched. Germline CDR1 reads MNHNS; CDR2 reads SASEGT. CDR3 nucleotides: TGTGCCAGCAGTGGGGGACTAGTAGCGAACACCGGGGAGCTGTTTTTT. This gives the protein CASSGGLVANTGELFF.

The chain links TRBV19 to TRBJ2-7; 7 bases fit TRBD2. V was clipped by 4 bases and J by 2 bases; unmatched bases: 2. Germline V gene data show CDR1 as LNHDA and CDR2 as SQIVND (reference sequence). CDR3 length: 13 amino acids. The CDR3: CASSTLAAYEQYF. The CDR3 DNA reads TGTGCCAGTAGTACCCTAGCGGCCTACGAGCAGTACTTC.

The chain recombines TRBV9 with TRBJ1-2; 11 nucleotides agree with TRBD1. This CDR3 is built from 15 residues. Trimming took 1 base from V and 5 from J; bases not matched to a gene: 4. Germline lookup yields CDR1 SGDLS and CDR2 YYNGEE. CDR3 sequence: CASSVRTGGNYGYTF. CDR3 in DNA: TGTGCCAGCAGCGTAAGGACAGGGGGCAATTATGGCTACACCTTC.

The chain combines TRBV6-4 with TRBJ2-1; either TRBD1 or TRBD2 may fit D (6 bases each). With 10 bases removed from V and 4 bases from J, the gap between germline ends came to 14 bases. The CDR3 consists of 13 residues. Germline V gene lookup returns CDR1 MRHNA and CDR2 SNTAGT. The CDR3 sequence is CATRGLGYNEQFF. The DNA of the CDR3 is TGTGCCACCAGGGGACTGGGGTACAATGAGCAGTTCTTC.

The V call is TRBV6-6, the J call TRBJ2-1; D ambiguous. This CDR3 has 12 residues. Per germline, CDR1 MNHNY and CDR2 SVGAGI (reference sequence). The germline V and J ends were trimmed by 5 bases and 8 bases, with 10 bases remaining between them. For the CDR3, the DNA is TGTGCCAGCAGTCTGTCTGGAGATGAGCAGTTCTTC. It codes for CASSLSGDEQFF.

The chain combines TRBV5-1 with TRBJ2-1; TRBD2 might be the D (6 bases). This CDR3 comprises 12 residues. Germline assignment: CDR1 SGHRS and CDR2 YFSETQ. The ends were cut back, 3 bases at V and 10 bases at J, with 11 bases in the middle. The CDR3 protein is CASSSRDSEQFF. The CDR3 DNA is TGCGCCAGCAGCTCCCGGGACTCCGAGCAGTTCTTC.

The chain recombines TRBV28 with TRBJ2-5; D gene ambiguous. The CDR3 length is 13 residues. With 5 bases removed from V and 5 bases from J, the gap between germline ends came to 12 bases. Per the germline V gene, CDR1 is MDHEN and CDR2 is SYDVKM. The CDR3, as DNA: TGTGCCAGCAGTATAATATCCCCGGAGACCCAGTACTTC. This sequence encodes CASSIISPETQYF.

The chain employs TRBV30 and TRBJ2-5, with D perhaps matching TRBD1 (5 bases). The J call may be wrong; the DNA end is better matched by TRBJ2-7. Per germline, CDR1 GTSNPN and CDR2 SVGIG (reference sequence). The CDR3 totals 13 residues. CDR3 loop: CAWSVRVGYEQYF. CDR3 in DNA: TGTGCCTGGTCGGTCAGGGTGGGCTACGAGCAGTACTTC.